This T cell receptor beta chain was retrieved from a study of siplizumab effects on memory and regulatory T cells. Study-wide results and caveats: Tracing alloreactive clones into unstimulated subsets worked for only a minor fraction of them.

This clone was seen a few times. Its target is not known. Generated by immunoSEQ multiplex PCR, the TCRdb table keeps only in-frame clones and is missing some. The sample comprises 9,700 or so clones, approximately 40% of which are singletons, and roughly 8% rests with the top ten. As described, mixed lymphocyte reaction cells underwent coculture at 37°C for a duration of six to seven days. The CDR3 is 13 amino acids. Germline V gene sequence: CDR1 MGHRA, CDR2 YSYEKL. Trimming took off 2 bases at V and 6 bases at J, with 8 bases between the two ends. Material: CFSE-low (dividing) CD4+ T cells sorted from an allogeneic mixed lymphocyte reaction. The chain has TRBV4-1 and TRBJ1-5; a possible D gene is TRBD1 (6 bases). This TCR derives from a human donor in good health; the cells came from an allogeneic mixed lymphocyte reaction. The CDR3 nucleotides read TGCGCCAGCAGCCAAACAGGGCCTCAGCCCCAGCATTTT. Protein sequence: CASSQTGPQPQHF.